The rows below give T cell receptor beta chains drawn from one sample of a study of control samples from healthy donors and cancer patients. Measured with immunoSEQ multiplex PCR; TCRdb has only the in-frame clones, and not every one. The data show approximately 150,000 clones, with around 88% seen just once and more than 1.5% held by the top ten. Source material: blood. All receptors derive from a young man in good health. The CDR3 runs from the conserved cysteine through the conserved F or W. A D gene is named only where the DNA matches it firmly. Expanded clones are given a class, and other clones once, few, many or no size at all.

j_call clone_size d_call v_call cdr3_aa cdr3_nt
TRBJ1-5 - - TRBV30 CAWNGGSGQPQHF TGTGCCTGGAATGGGGGATCAGGTCAGCCCCAGCATTTT
TRBJ2-5 - - TRBV27 CASSLGFQETQYF TGTGCCAGCAGTTTGGGGTTCCAAGAGACCCAGTACTTC
TRBJ1-2 - - TRBV6-6 CASSYSAGSGYGYTF TGTGCCAGCAGTTACAGCGCAGGGTCAGGCTATGGCTACACCTTC
TRBJ2-7 - TRBD1 TRBV6-2/TRBV6-3 CASSTVRQGTYEQYF TGTGCCAGCAGTACAGTAAGACAGGGAACCTACGAGCAGTACTTC
TRBJ2-7 - TRBD1 TRBV19 CASSRGQGGGEQYF TGTGCCAGTAGTAGAGGACAGGGAGGAGGGGAGCAGTACTTC
TRBJ2-3 - - TRBV5-8 CASSQYGVSSTDTQYF TGTGCCAGCAGCCAATATGGGGTCTCTAGCACAGATACGCAGTATTTT
TRBJ2-7 - TRBD1 TRBV28 CASSQVGDRAHEQYF TGTGCCAGCAGTCAAGTGGGGGACAGGGCCCACGAGCAGTACTTC
TRBJ2-7 - - TRBV10-3 CAILEPSGRAYYEQYF TGTGCCATCCTCGAACCCTCTGGCAGGGCTTACTACGAGCAGTACTTC
TRBJ1-1 once - TRBV10-3 CAISGEQGRDTEAFF TGTGCCATCAGTGGGGAACAGGGTAGGGACACTGAAGCTTTCTTT
TRBJ1-1 - - TRBV6-2/TRBV6-3 CASSYPQGNTEAFF TGTGCCAGCAGTTACCCGCAGGGGAACACTGAAGCTTTCTTT
TRBJ2-1 - - TRBV6-1 CASSEGKVAYNEQFF TGTGCCAGCAGTGAAGGGAAGGTGGCCTACAATGAGCAGTTCTTC
TRBJ2-5 - TRBD2 TRBV14 CASSQGWASGREETQYF TGTGCCAGCAGCCAAGGATGGGCTAGCGGGAGAGAAGAGACCCAGTACTTC
TRBJ2-3 - - TRBV7-2 CASSAGGPEDTQYF TGTGCCAGCAGCGCCGGGGGGCCGGAAGATACGCAGTATTTT
TRBJ1-1 - TRBD1 TRBV6-5 CASSYVDRGTEAFF TGTGCCAGCAGTTACGTGGACAGGGGCACTGAAGCTTTCTTT
TRBJ2-2 - - TRBV5-6 CASSLSTTGELFF TGTGCCAGCAGCTTAAGCACAACCGGGGAGCTGTTTTTT